This T cell receptor beta chain was sequenced during a study of cytomegalovirus exposure and HLA in healthy donors. Study results and caveats: For presence/absence analyses, sequencing depth was assumed to be roughly uniform across donors. Later, an analysis showed that TCR beta chains associated with HLA were more clonally expanded than others that were equally common. In a later analysis, DRB1 alleles had the most associated TCRs; HLA-C alleles the fewest. 150 or so TCR beta chains were listed as cytomegalovirus-associated.

CDR1 SGDLS and CDR2 YYNGEE come from the germline V gene. V was trimmed by 4 bases and J by 5 bases, leaving 13 bases between them. There are 14 residues in the CDR3. The PCR made use of 60 Vbeta and 13 Jbeta primers. The assay was immunoSEQ multiplex PCR, and TCRdb's table has in-frame clones only and misses some. In the table there are around 150,000 clones, around 68% of which are singletons. Regarding this clone: Its specificity is not known.

Material for sequencing was PBMCs. This clonotype was sampled from a man in his thirties or forties in good health and CMV-seropositive. The chain combines TRBV9 with TRBJ2-1; a possible D gene is TRBD2 (6 bases). For the CDR3, the DNA is TGTGCCAGCAGCACAACTAGCAGAAACAATGAGCAGTTCTTC. Translating gives CASSTTSRNNEQFF. Drawing the rest from reference TRBV9 and TRBJ2-1, the complete variable domain is DSGVTQTPKHLITATGQRVTLRCSPRSGDLSVYWYQQSLDQGLQFLIQYYNGEERAKGNILERFSAQQFPDLHSELNLSSLELGDSALYFCASSTTSRNNEQFFGPGTRLTVL.